This T cell receptor (beta chain) was captured in a study of shared T cell receptors in the human thymus (dated by TCRdb to about 2021). With respect to the entire study: The study examined how self-reactive, shared T-cell receptor alpha chains are generated in the human thymus.

The library was obtained by the immunoSEQ multiplex PCR assay. Held by TCRdb, this immuneACCESS table contains in-frame sequences only and omits some clones. Under half of the omission traces to an unresolved V gene where checked; the cause of the rest is unknown. Present in this sample are some 760,000 clones, approximately 83% of which were seen just once. Of the sample, 0.0095% to 0.013% falls within the top ten clones. Measured from the cysteine to the phenylalanine, the CDR3 is 15 residues long. Only the CDR3 region is kept as DNA, spanning 45 bases read in frame from base 1. The germline ends are 17 bases apart after V is trimmed by 3 bases and J by 5 bases. CDR1 SGDLS and CDR2 YYNGEE were looked up in the germline V gene. To note about this clone: Its antigen is still unknown. The record has no base qualities; no much larger clone is one base away.

This same sample was also taken into another study, of human thymus T cells. That second report states: Donors were immunologically healthy infants undergoing open corrective cardiac surgery for congenital heart defects in Finland. Thymus tissue was obtained as surgical resects removed during corrective cardiac surgery. Biased V and J gene segment usage appeared to be present in both thymic and peripheral blood repertoires. Highly overlapping thymic TCR repertoires among unrelated individuals were reported in the related research. The study characterized TCR alpha and beta repertoires from about 8 infant thymus samples and a few related peripheral blood samples. The cohort included several male and two female infants, with donor ages spanning 7 to 244 days. Thymocytes were mechanically released from the tissue and were stored as pellets of roughly 9-30 million cells at -70 degrees C. A QIAsymphony instrument was used to extract genomic DNA from the frozen cell pellets. TCRB and TCRAD loci were amplified from a standardized quantity of quality-controlled genomic DNA using the immunoSEQ multiplex PCR assay. The amplicons spanned the V(D)J region and were long enough to cover the CDR3 and allow V and J genes to be identified. The amplicons were sequenced on an Illumina platform via the commercial immunoSEQ service. Primer bias and sequencing errors were corrected using previously described methods, and TCRAD and TCRB definitions followed the IMGT database. immunoSEQ Analyzer 3.0 and VDJTools were used for repertoire analysis, which covered basic statistics, V/J segment usage, diversity estimates, rarefaction and pairwise overlap. Diversity was estimated using the Chao1, ChaoE, Efron-Thisted, Shannon and inverse Simpson indices, and was also estimated on datasets down-sampled to the size of the smallest sample. Repertoire overlap used strict matching of CDR3 nucleotide sequence, V gene and J gene, with Jaccard-based multidimensional scaling clustering. Thymus samples yielded on average approximately 800,000 unique TCRB clonotypes, compared with roughly 80,000 from blood samples.

The sample consisted of thymocytes. Rearrangement joined TRBV9 to TRBJ2-5, with an unclear D gene assignment. This sequence originates from a girl under three years old with a congenital heart defect. Donor details come from another sample of the same person, matched by shared clones. DNA sequence: TGTGCCAGCAGCGAGACCCTGGAGAGGCCGGAGACCCAGTACTTC. It translates to CASSETLERPETQYF.